The present T cell receptor beta chain was sequenced within a study of cytomegalovirus exposure and HLA in healthy donors. Findings and caveats of the study: In vitro work confirmed that a few CMV-associated chains recognize CMV antigens.

For this clone: Its antigen is not identified.

CMV serostatus data were not documented for this donor. The PCR made use of 60 Vbeta and 13 Jbeta primers. Measured with immunoSEQ multiplex PCR; TCRdb has only the in-frame clones, and not every one. The table records about 120,000 clones, 74% of them present only once. There are 15 residues in the CDR3. Germline loops: CDR1 SGHDT, CDR2 YYEEEE. Losses at the gene ends were 0 bases for V and 2 bases for J; bases not matched to a gene: 2. The rearrangement links TRBV5-6 to TRBJ2-5; 9 bases line up with TRBD1. Source material: PBMCs. The receptor's source is a human donor in good health. The CDR3 spells CASSLAGQGQETQYF. The CDR3 region has the DNA TGTGCCAGCAGCTTGGCGGGACAGGGACAAGAGACCCAGTACTTC.